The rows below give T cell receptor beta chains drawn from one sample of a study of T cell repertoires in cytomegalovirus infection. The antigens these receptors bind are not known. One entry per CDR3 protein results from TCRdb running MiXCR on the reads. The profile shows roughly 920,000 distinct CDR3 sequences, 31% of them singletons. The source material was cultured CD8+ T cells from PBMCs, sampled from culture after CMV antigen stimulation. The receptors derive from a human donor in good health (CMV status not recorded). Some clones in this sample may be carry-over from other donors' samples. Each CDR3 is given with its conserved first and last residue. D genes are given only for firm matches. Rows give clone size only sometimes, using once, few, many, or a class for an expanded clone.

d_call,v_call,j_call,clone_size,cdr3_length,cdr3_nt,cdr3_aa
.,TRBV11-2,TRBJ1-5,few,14,TGTGCCAGCAGCCTAGGGGGGATGGGGCAGCCCCAGCATTTT,CASSLGGMGQPQHF
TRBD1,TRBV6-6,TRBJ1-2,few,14,TGTGCCACCCCGGCGGGACAGGGGGCGTTTGGCTACACCTTC,CATPAGQGAFGYTF
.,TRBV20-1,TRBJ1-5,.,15,TGCAGTGCTAGAGACTGTACAGGCGGCAATCAGCCCCAGCATTTT,CSARDCTGGNQPQHF
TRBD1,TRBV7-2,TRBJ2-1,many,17,TGTGCCAGCAGCTTAGCGCTGGTTGGGACAGGGATCAATGAGCAGTTCTTC,CASSLALVGTGINEQFF
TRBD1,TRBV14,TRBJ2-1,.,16,TGTGCCAGCAGCCAAGAATGGGGACAGGGCTACAATGAGCAGTTCTTC,CASSQEWGQGYNEQFF
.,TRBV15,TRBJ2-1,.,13,TGTGCCACCAGCGGGGACTTCTACAATGAGCAGTTCTTC,CATSGDFYNEQFF
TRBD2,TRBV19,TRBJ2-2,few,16,TGTGCCAGTAGGTTCTGCTGCGGGGGGGCAAACGGGGAGCTGTTTTTT,CASRFCCGGANGELFF
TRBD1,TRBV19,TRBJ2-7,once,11,TGTGCCAGTAGTACGGGGACAGTAACCTTCTTC,CASSTGTVTFF
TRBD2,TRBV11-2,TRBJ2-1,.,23,TGTGCCAGCAGCCCTACTTCGGGTGGGGTGGGGACTAGCGGGTCAAGACCCTACAATGAGCAGTTCTTC,CASSPTSGGVGTSGSRPYNEQFF
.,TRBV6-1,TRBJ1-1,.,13,TGTGCCAGCGCCCTCCTTAAGGGTACTGAAGCTTTCTTT,CASALLKGTEAFF
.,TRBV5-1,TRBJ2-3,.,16,TGCGCCAGCACCTCTTCCGGGGACCCCACCACAGATACGCAGTATTTT,CASTSSGDPTTDTQYF
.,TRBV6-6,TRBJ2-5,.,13,TGTGCCAGCAGTCCAAATATCCGGGAGACCCAGTACTTC,CASSPNIRETQYF
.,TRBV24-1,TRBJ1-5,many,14,TGTGCCACCAGTGACTACAGGGGCAATCAGCCCCAGCATTTT,CATSDYRGNQPQHF
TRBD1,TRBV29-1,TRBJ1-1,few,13,TGCAGCGTGACCGGGACAGGGACCACTGAAGCTTTCTTT,CSVTGTGTTEAFF
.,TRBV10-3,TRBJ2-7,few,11,TGTGCCATCAGCACTAGCTACGAGCAGTACTTC,CAISTSYEQYF
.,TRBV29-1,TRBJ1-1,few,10,TGCAGCGTTCGAGCCACTGAAGCTTTCTTT,CSVRATEAFF
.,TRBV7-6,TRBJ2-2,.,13,TGTGCTGCACAAGGGACAACTTACGGGGAGCTGTTTTTT,CAAQGTTYGELFF
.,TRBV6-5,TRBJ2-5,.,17,TGTGCCAGCAGTTCTTCCGCGACAGGTTTGGGACAAGAGACCCAGTACTTC,CASSSSATGLGQETQYF
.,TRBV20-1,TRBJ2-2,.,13,TGCAGTGCTAGTGGGGGCATGGCCGGGGAGCTGTTTTTT,CSASGGMAGELFF
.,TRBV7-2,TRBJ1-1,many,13,TGTGCCAGCAGCCCACTGGAGAACACTGAAGCTTTCTTT,CASSPLENTEAFF
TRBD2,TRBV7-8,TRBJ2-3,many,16,TGTGCCAGCAGCTTAGCGGTAGCGGGGGGCGGGGATACGCAGTATTTT,CASSLAVAGGGDTQYF
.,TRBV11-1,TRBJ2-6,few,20,TGTGCCAGCAGCTTAGGGTCGGGTACAGGGGACTACTCTGGGGCCAACGTCCTGACTTTC,CASSLGSGTGDYSGANVLTF
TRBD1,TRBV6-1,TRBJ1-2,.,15,TGTGCCAGCAGGGATGGGACAGGCGAATTCTATGGCTACACCTTC,CASRDGTGEFYGYTF
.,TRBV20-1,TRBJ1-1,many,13,TGCAGTGCTAGAAAACAGGGGAACACTGAAGCTTTCTTT,CSARKQGNTEAFF
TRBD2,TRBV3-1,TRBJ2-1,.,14,TGTGCCAGCAGCCAAGGCTCGGGGGGTAATGAGCAGTTCTTC,CASSQGSGGNEQFF
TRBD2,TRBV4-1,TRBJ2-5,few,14,TGCGCCAGCAGCCATACTAGCGGACAAGAGACCCAGTACTTC,CASSHTSGQETQYF
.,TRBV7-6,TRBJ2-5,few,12,TGTGCCAGCAGCTTAGATGGGATGACCCAGTACTTC,CASSLDGMTQYF
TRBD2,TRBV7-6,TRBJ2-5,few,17,TGTGCCAGCAGCTTAGTGCTGCAGCGGGGGGGCGTAGAGACCCAGTACTTC,CASSLVLQRGGVETQYF
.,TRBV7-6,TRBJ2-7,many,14,TGTGCCAGCAGCTTAGCTCAGGGTAGGATCGAGCAGTACTTC,CASSLAQGRIEQYF
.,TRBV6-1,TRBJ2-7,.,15,TGTGCCAGCAGTGAACTGGACAGCCCCTCCTACGAGCAGTACTTC,CASSELDSPSYEQYF
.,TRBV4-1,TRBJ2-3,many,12,TGCGCCAGCAGCCAAGTGGAAGATACGCAGTATTTT,CASSQVEDTQYF
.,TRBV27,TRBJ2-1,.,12,TGTGCCAGCAGTTTCGGCAGGGAAGAGCAGTTCTTC,CASSFGREEQFF
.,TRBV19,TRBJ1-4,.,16,TGTGCCAGTAACCCCTATCTGGGCTCACCTAATGAAAAACTGTTTTTT,CASNPYLGSPNEKLFF
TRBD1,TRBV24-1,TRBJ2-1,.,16,TGTGCCACCAGTGATTTGCGGCGGACAGGGAGCAATGAGCAGTTCTTC,CATSDLRRTGSNEQFF
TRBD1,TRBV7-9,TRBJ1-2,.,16,TGTGCCAGCAGCTTACGGTCAGGGGGAGAGGATAGTGGCTACAGCTTC,CASSLRSGGEDSGYSF
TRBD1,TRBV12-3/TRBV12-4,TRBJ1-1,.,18,TGTGCCAGCAGACCTGTGGCGGACAGGGACGACATGAACACTGAAGCTTTCTTT,CASRPVADRDDMNTEAFF
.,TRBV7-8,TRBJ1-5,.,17,TGTGCCAGCAGCTTGGGCTTCGTGGGGGATAGCAATCAGCCCCAGCATTTT,CASSLGFVGDSNQPQHF
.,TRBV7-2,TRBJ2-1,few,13,TGTGCCAGCAGCTTCCTCGGGCAGGACGAGCAGTTCTTC,CASSFLGQDEQFF
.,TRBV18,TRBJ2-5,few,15,TGTGCCAGCTCACCACCAGAACAGGGATGGGAGACCCAGTACTTC,CASSPPEQGWETQYF
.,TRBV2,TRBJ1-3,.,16,TGTGCCAGCAGTGAAGGTACCGCCTTCTCTGGAAACACCATATATTTT,CASSEGTAFSGNTIYF
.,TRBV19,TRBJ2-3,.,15,TGTGCCAGTAGTATAGATGAGGGACCAGCGGATACGCAGTATTTT,CASSIDEGPADTQYF
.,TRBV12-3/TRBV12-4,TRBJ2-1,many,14,TGTGCCAGCAGTTACAGCGCGGGCCTCAATGAGCAGTTCTTC,CASSYSAGLNEQFF
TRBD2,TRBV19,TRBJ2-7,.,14,TGTGCCAGTAGTGCGGGACTAGGGACCTACGAGCAGTACTTC,CASSAGLGTYEQYF
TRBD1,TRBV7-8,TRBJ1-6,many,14,TGTGCCAGCAGCTTTGGGACAGTTAATTCACCCCTCCACTTT,CASSFGTVNSPLHF
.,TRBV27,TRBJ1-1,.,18,TGTGCCAGCAGTCCACCCGGGACAAGCCGATCTATGAACACTGAAGCTTTCTTT,CASSPPGTSRSMNTEAFF